A single T cell receptor (beta chain) is shown here with its context. This clonotype turned up a few times. This receptor's antigen is unknown. It has no much larger one-base neighbor in the sample; base qualities were not kept. The data derive from a study of early T cells in non-severe SARS-CoV-2 infection (dated by TCRdb to the early 2020s). Regarding the complete study: Bulk RNA from unsorted whole blood was used for TCR sequencing, so alpha and beta chains could not be paired. Study-wide findings and limitations: VDJdb matching was skewed toward anti-spike CD8 responses and likely underestimated virus-specific expansions, missing private and CD4 specificities.

The library came from 5' RACE. For sequencing, a NextSeq 500 was employed. Unique molecular identifiers were attached to individual cDNA molecules in the TCR library protocol so that sequencing error and PCR bias could be corrected. TCR alpha and beta chains were both sequenced, and the abundances of alpha and beta sequences in each sample were closely correlated with each other. The original methods were these. V gene, J gene and CDR3 annotation of TCR sequences was performed with Decombinator V4. TCRs were defined as expanded if a significant change between any two time points was detected under a Poisson model with p below 0.0001. TCR abundances were normalised to the total number of TCRs sequenced per sample and were expressed as counts per million. TRAV1-2 paired with TRAJ12, TRAJ20 or TRAJ33 defined MAIT TCRs, while TRAV10 paired with TRAJ18 defined iNKT TCRs. VDJdb, accessed 1 November 2021, was searched for CMV, EBV and SARS-CoV-2 annotated TCRs, with TCRs annotated for multiple antigens excluded. The public sequencing data were trimmed at Q25 with fastp and processed into clonotypes with MiXCR by TCRdb, which kept only in-frame beta chains. Each entry is one CDR3 protein sequence, shown with its most common DNA and genes. The V and J calls follow TCRdb's processing rather than the paper's. The sample includes tens of thousands of distinct CDR3 sequences, with about 7% observed a single time. Of the sample, around 7.9% is held by the ten largest clones.

For CDR1 and CDR2, the germline V gene lists SGHTA and FQGNSA. V is trimmed back by 5 bases and J by 0 bases, and the junction contains 9 bases that no gene match accounts for. The CDR3 goes from the cysteine to the phenylalanine over 16 residues. The DNA shown is the 48-base CDR3, in frame from base 1. A case-control design nested within a healthcare worker cohort in London, UK, was used, with weekly nasopharyngeal swab PCR tests and blood sampling performed. Healthcare workers were recruited during the week of the UK lockdown, between 23 and 31 March 2020, and followed weekly for up to about 16 weeks.

Sequenced input: whole blood. The V and J segments used are TRBV7-2 and TRBJ2-7; 8 middle bases align to TRBD1. This clonotype was obtained from an adult who was a healthcare worker with PCR-confirmed SARS-CoV-2 infection or an uninfected control (not recorded which). The CDR3 is CASSPDRALVSYEQYF. The DNA sequence is TGTGCCAGCAGCCCGGACAGGGCTCTTGTCTCCTACGAGCAGTACTTC.